This T cell receptor (beta chain) was sequenced for a study of T cell clonality in common variable immunodeficiency. Findings and limits, study-wide: Common variable immunodeficiency TCR beta sequences reportedly had fewer deletions and N-nucleotide insertions. Fewer TCRbeta clones were shared among CVID subjects than controls.

This clone was counted at least ten times. Its antigen is still unknown. The CDR3 end is not reached by the read, which stops 3 residues before it; the germline J gene fills it in. CVID and control samples used equivalent genomic DNA input. Clones were sequenced by immunoSEQ multiplex PCR, and TCRdb holds only the in-frame ones, with some missing. The sample presents about 35,000 clones, none singletons. The trim removed 3 bases at V and 3 bases at J, leaving 7 bases unmatched. Germline loops: CDR1 LGHNA, CDR2 YNFKEQ. CDR3 length: 16 residues. What was sequenced was peripheral blood mononuclear cells. V gene TRBV4-2 combines with J gene TRBJ2-3; TRBD2 matches 9 bases. The TCR was taken from a person between 18 and 75 years old in good health. This CDR3 is CASSQARGGGTDTQYF. CDR3 DNA (partial): TGTGCCAGCAGCCAGGCGCGGGGGGGTGGGACAGATACG.